This T cell receptor beta chain was retrieved from a study of blood T cell repertoires in COVID-19. CDR1 ENHRY and CDR2 SYGVKD come from the germline V gene. Trimming pared 8 bases from V and 6 bases from J, leaving 33 bases between. The CDR3 extends over 19 amino acids. Exposed participants encountered a COVID-19 case during the 2 weeks preceding study entry. Sequencing was performed with immunoSEQ multiplex PCR; in TCRdb, only in-frame clones are kept and a portion is missing. The sample consists of about 280,000 clones, about four fifths of them appearing once. The specimen was PBMCs or T cells enriched from blood (not recorded which). This receptor was taken from a man aged 35-49 years who had been exposed to COVID-19. The V gene is TRBV10-3, the J gene TRBJ2-3, with D perhaps matching TRBD2 (6 bases). The CDR3 sequence is CAILAESGLQNFRGDTQYF. The DNA of the CDR3 is TGTGCCATCTTAGCTGAATCGGGCCTACAAAATTTTCGGGGGGATACGCAGTATTTT.